This paragraph covers one T cell receptor beta chain sequence. The CDR3 is 15 amino acids. Trimming left V 5 bases short and J 2 bases short, with 13 bases between. Germline V gives CDR1 MNHEY, CDR2 SVGAGI. The table came from immunoSEQ multiplex PCR; TCRdb's copy has only in-frame clones and leaves some out. The table records about 100,000 clones, approximately 80% of them present only once. This sample was taken from a study of control samples from healthy donors and cancer patients. The V gene is TRBV6-5, the J gene TRBJ1-3; D perhaps matches TRBD1 (6 bases). The sequencing sample was made of blood. The TCR originated in a man under 40 in good health. CDR3 in amino acids: CASSRARGTGNTIYF. CDR3 bases: TGTGCCAGCAGTAGAGCCAGGGGAACTGGAAACACCATATATTTT.